The entry below gives a single TCR beta chain sequence along with its context. This clone has only a few counts. Its recognized antigen is unknown. The input lacks base qualities; no much larger clone sits a single base away. The immunoSEQ Assay, a bias-controlled multiplex PCR, was used to amplify TCRbeta CDR3 regions from genomic DNA. On the study's bioinformatics: The number of nucleated cells in each sample was estimated from the amplification of reference gene primers within the assay. To quantify the absolute abundance of each unique TCRbeta CDR3 rearrangement, sequence reads were collapsed and filtered. For each sample, productive Simpson clonality was calculated by taking the square root of Simpson's diversity index across productive rearrangements. The table comes from immuneACCESS by way of TCRdb, which keeps in-frame sequences with V and J called. Part of the clones is missing from these tables; in studies checked, under half for an unresolved V gene and the rest for unknown reasons. V and J calls and clone size are as listed in that table; D and trimming were resolved from the DNA. This sample lists roughly 480,000 clones; roughly nine tenths were detected once. The biggest ten clones account for 0.9% of the sample.

In Seattle, one collaborating source enrolled patients while the infection was active and tracked those patients longitudinally over the course of disease. The collaborating institutions used their own protocols to collect whole blood in K2EDTA tubes. For TCRbeta analysis, collaborators shipped samples in one of three forms: frozen whole blood, isolated PBMCs, or DNA extracted from either of those sample types. Trimming leaves V shorter by 5 bases and J shorter by 0 bases, with the junction holding 12 bases beyond the gene matches. The CDR3 runs 17 amino acids, cysteine and phenylalanine included. Only the CDR3 DNA is retained, 51 bases long and in frame from the first base. CDR1 and CDR2, looked up from the germline V gene (reference sequence), are SGHKS and YYEKEE. The sample belongs to a study of blood T cell repertoires in COVID-19 (dated by TCRdb to the early 2020s). Background on the whole study: The collaborator samples originated in the United States, Italy and Spain and spanned the acute and convalescent phases of COVID-19. The material from the prospective study consisted of cDNA or gDNA derived from T cells, B-cell-depleted T cells, or PBMCs. Samples were obtained from the ongoing ImmuneRACE study (first 160 participants) and from about 1,300 subjects provided by 6 global collaborators. Where available, HLA class I and class II types were taken from metadata supplied by the sample provider and were not determined by assay-based typing. Deeply sampled blood TCRbeta repertoires from subjects exposed to, actively infected with, or recovered from COVID-19 were included in the dataset. The repertoires were made available in a free public database intended to serve as a resource for research on the immune response to SARS-CoV-2. A de-identified subject ID, COVID-19 status, age in years and sex were almost always included in the sample metadata. General findings and caveats noted by the study authors: The quantity of clinical and demographic metadata differed by source and by participant and was supplied without curation.

Recombination linked TRBV5-5 to TRBJ2-7; TRBD1 matches 9 bases in the middle. The sample consisted of peripheral blood. This receptor was obtained from a man aged 18 to 29 with COVID-19, enrolled during active disease. The nucleotide sequence reads as follows: TGTGCCAGCAGTCCCGGGACAGGGAGGACCAGCTCCTACGAGCAGTACTTC. Protein translation: CASSPGTGRTSSYEQYF.